This passage covers 4 T cell receptor beta chains from one sample sequenced in a study of vaccination effects on CD4 cells after COVID-19 (dated by TCRdb to 2021 to 2024). The method was the immunoSEQ multiplex PCR assay. TCRdb stores this immuneACCESS table with in-frame sequences only. Part of the clones is absent; in the studies checked, under half of the shortfall reflects unresolved V genes, and no reason is known for the rest. A total of tens of thousands of clones appear in this sample, 60% to 85% of them only once. The ten largest clones represent 10% of the sample. To identify antigen-specific CD4+ T cell clonotypes by their expansion, the ViraFEST assay first stimulated PBMC with viral peptide pools and then applied TCR sequencing. After more than nine days of culture, CD4+ T cells were isolated with the EasySep CD4+ T cell isolation kit. Negative nucleocapsid antibody results before and after vaccination confirmed that the healthy vaccine recipients had no prior SARS-CoV-2 infection.

These TCRs' antigens remain unknown. The sample in question was CD4+ T cells from PBMCs cultured with SARS-CoV-2 spike peptides, obtained before COVID-19 vaccination. The cell subset or site label of this sample denotes: SARS-CoV-2 spike overlapping peptide pool stimulation. The receptor set was obtained from a human donor who received a COVID-19 vaccine.

The chain combines TRBV12-5 with TRBJ2-1, with 11 bases matching TRBD2. The CDR3 spans 19 residues. Trimming cost V 6 bases and J 1 base; bases outside gene matches: 14. Germline V gives CDR1 LGHNT, CDR2 FRNRAP. The chain's CDR3 is CASGQISGGAVGSYNEQFF. For the CDR3, the DNA is TGTGCTAGTGGACAGATTAGCGGGGGGGCGGTGGGGTCCTACAATGAGCAGTTCTTC.

The chain is built from TRBV24-1 and TRBJ2-5, with 8 bases identical to TRBD1. Germline lookup yields CDR1 KGHDR and CDR2 SFDVKD. V shed 3 bases, J shed 5 bases, and the junction held 1 base outside the gene matches. The CDR3 length is 13 residues. This chain's CDR3 is CATSDRDRETQYF. CDR3 in DNA: TGTGCCACCAGTGATCGGGACAGGGAGACCCAGTACTTC.

This sequence joins TRBV5-1 and TRBJ1-2, with D uncertain. Germline CDR1 and CDR2: SGHRS and YFSETQ. This CDR3 has 15 amino acids. V lost 4 bases and J 2 bases, leaving 15 bases between the germline ends. CDR3 region: CASSLDLTLNYGYTF. In nucleotides, the CDR3 is TGCGCCAGCAGCCTGGACCTCACCCTGAACTATGGCTACACCTTC.

This chain connects TRBV30 to TRBJ1-6; no clear D gene. V dropped 3 bases and J dropped 10 bases, with 19 bases sitting between them. The CDR3 consists of 15 residues. CDR1 and CDR2 (germline): GTSNPN, SVGIG (reference sequence). CDR3 sequence (DNA): TGTGCCTGGAGCCCGAGTGGAGGGTCAAGATCACCCCTCCACTTT. It codes for CAWSPSGGSRSPLHF.